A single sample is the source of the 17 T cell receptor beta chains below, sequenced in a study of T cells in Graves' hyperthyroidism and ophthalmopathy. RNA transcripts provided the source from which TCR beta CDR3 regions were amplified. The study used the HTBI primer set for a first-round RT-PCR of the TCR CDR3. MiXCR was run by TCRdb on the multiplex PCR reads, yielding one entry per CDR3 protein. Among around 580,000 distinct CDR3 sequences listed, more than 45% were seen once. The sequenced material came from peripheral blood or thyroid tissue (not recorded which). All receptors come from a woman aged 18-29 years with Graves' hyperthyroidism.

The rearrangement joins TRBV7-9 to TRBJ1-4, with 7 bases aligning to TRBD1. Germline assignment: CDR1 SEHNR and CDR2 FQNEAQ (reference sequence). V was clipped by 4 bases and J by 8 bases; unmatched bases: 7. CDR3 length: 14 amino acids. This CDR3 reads CASSWERGQEKLFF. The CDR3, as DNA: TGTGCCAGCAGCTGGGAGAGGGGGCAAGAAAAACTGTTTTTT.

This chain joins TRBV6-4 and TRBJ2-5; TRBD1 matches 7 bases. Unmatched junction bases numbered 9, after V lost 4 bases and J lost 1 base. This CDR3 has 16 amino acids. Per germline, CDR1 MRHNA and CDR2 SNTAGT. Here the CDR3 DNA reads TGTGCCAGCAGTGGCCCGAATGACAGGGCCCAAGAGACCCAGTACTTC. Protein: CASSGPNDRAQETQYF.

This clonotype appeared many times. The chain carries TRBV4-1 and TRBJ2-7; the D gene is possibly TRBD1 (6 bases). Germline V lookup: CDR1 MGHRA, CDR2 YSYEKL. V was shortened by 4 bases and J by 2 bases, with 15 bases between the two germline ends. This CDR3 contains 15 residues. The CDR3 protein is CASSLTGPAPYEQYF. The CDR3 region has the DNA TGCGCCAGCAGCCTGACAGGACCGGCTCCCTACGAGCAGTACTTC.

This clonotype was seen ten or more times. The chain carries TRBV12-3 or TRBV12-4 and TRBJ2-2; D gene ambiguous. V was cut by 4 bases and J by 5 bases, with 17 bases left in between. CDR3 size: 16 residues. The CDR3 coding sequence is TGTGCCAGCAGTTCCCAGGAACCGTCTGGTACCGGGGAGCTGTTTTTT. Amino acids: CASSSQEPSGTGELFF.

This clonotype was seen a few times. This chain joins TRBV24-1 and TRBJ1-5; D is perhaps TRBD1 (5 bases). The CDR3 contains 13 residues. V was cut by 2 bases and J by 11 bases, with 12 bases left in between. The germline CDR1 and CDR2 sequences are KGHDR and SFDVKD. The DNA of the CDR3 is TGTGCCACCAGTGATTCCGGACAAGAGACCCAGCATTTT. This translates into CATSDSGQETQHF.

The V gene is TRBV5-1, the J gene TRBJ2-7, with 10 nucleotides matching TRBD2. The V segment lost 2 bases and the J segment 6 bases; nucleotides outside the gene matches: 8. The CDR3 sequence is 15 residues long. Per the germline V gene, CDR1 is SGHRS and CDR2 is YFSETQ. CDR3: CASSFPGTSVTEQYF. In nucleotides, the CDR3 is TGCGCCAGCAGCTTTCCAGGGACTAGCGTTACCGAGCAGTACTTC.

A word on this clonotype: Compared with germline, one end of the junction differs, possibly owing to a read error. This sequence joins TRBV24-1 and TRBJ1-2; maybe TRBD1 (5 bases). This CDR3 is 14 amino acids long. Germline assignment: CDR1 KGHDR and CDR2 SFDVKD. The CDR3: CATSDPPGTSGYTF. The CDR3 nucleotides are TGTGCCACTAGTGATCCCCCCGGGACTAGCGGCTACACCTTC.

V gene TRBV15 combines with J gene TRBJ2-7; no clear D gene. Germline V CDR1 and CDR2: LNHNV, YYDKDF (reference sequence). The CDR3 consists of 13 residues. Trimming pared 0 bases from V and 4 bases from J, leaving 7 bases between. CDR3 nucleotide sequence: TGTGCCACCAGCAGAGATGTTGGGTACGAGCAGTACTTC. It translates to CATSRDVGYEQYF.

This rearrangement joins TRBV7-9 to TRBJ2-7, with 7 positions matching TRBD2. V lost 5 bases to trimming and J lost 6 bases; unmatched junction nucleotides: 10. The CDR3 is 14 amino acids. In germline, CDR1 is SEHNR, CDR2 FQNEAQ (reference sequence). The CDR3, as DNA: TGTGCCAGCAGCAGGGACTACCGTGAGGGCGAGCAGTACTTC. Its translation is CASSRDYREGEQYF.

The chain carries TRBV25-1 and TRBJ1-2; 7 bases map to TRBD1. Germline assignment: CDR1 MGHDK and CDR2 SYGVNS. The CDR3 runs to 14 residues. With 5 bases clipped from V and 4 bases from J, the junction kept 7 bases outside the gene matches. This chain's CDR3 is CASSKDRRIYGYTF. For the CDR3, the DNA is TGTGCCAGCAGTAAGGACAGGCGGATCTATGGCTACACCTTC.

In DNA, the CDR3 is TGTGCCAGCGGGACAGGACAAGAGACCCCCTACTTC. Translation gives CASGTGQETPYF. The rearrangement joins TRBV6-1 to TRBJ2-5; 8 nucleotides line up with TRBD1. The junction had 13 bases not matched to a gene; V was cut back by 8 bases and J by 14 bases. Germline V lookup: CDR1 MNHNS, CDR2 SASEGT. The CDR3 runs 12 residues.

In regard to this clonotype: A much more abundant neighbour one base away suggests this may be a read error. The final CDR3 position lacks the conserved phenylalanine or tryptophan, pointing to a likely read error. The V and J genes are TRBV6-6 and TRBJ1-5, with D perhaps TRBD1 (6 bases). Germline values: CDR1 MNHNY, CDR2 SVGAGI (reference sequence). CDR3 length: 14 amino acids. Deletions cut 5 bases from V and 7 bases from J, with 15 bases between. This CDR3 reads CASSDRRFGQPQHL. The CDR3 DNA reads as TGTGCCAGCAGTGACAGGCGCTTCGGGCAGCCCCAGCATCTT.

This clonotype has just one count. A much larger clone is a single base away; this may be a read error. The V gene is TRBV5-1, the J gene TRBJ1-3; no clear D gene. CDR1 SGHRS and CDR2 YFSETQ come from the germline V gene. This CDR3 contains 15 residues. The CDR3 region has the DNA TGCGCCAGCAGCTTGAACGAACTCTCTGGAAGCACCATATATTTT. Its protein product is CASSLNELSGSTIYF.

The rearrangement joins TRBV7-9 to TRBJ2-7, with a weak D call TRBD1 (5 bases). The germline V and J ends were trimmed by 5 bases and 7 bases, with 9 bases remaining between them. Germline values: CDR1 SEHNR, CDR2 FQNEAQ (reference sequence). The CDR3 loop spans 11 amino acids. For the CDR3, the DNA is TGTGCCAGCAGCAACGCAGGGGAGCAGTACTTC. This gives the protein CASSNAGEQYF.

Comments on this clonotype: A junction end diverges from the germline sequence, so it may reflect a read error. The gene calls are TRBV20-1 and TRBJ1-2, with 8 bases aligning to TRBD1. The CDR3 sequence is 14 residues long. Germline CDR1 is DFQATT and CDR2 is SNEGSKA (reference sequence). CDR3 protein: CSARDWTGKHGYTF. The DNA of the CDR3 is TGCAGTGCTAGAGATTGGACAGGGAAACATGGTTACACCTTC.

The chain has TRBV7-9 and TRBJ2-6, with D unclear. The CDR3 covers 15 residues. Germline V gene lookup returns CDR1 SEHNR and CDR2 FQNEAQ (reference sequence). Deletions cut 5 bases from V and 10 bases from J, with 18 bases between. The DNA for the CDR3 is TGTGCCAGCAGCCAACTTGAGGACCTGAAAAACGTCCTGACTTTC. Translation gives CASSQLEDLKNVLTF.

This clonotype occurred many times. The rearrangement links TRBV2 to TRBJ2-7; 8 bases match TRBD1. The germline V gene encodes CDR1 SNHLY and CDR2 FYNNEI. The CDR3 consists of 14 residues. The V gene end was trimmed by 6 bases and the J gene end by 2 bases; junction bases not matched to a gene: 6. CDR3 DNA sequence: TGTGCCAGCAGCCTACTACAGGGGGCCTACGAGCAGTACTTC. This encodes CASSLLQGAYEQYF. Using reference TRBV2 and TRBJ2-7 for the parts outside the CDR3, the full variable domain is EPEVTQTPSHQVTQMGQEVILRCVPISNHLYFYWYRQILGQKVEFLVSFYNNEISEKSEIFDDQFSVERPDGSNFTLKIRSTKLEDSAMYFCASSLLQGAYEQYFGPGTRLTVT.